The rows below give T cell receptor beta chains drawn from one sample of a study of tumor-infiltrating lymphocytes in glioblastoma multiforme. Each CDR3 protein is one row after TCRdb ran MiXCR on the multiplex PCR reads. Found here are about 16,000 distinct CDR3 sequences, about 69% of them singletons; the top ten hold 30% to 45%. The source material was brain tumor tissue. Receptors were obtained from a male donor with glioblastoma. Both conserved end residues are part of each CDR3. The order of the fields is clone size, D gene, CDR3 length, J gene, V gene, CDR3 DNA, CDR3 protein. A D gene is named only where the DNA matches it firmly. Only part of the rows carry a size: once, few, many, or a class if the clone is expanded.

NA TRBD2 18 TRBJ2-1 TRBV20-1 TGCAGTGCTAGAGAACTTAGGACTAGCGGGAGAGGGGACAATGAGCAGTTCTTC CSARELRTSGRGDNEQFF
NA NA 14 TRBJ2-7 TRBV28 TGTGCCAGCAGTTTGCAGCAGTGGGCCTATGAGCAGTACTTC CASSLQQWAYEQYF
once NA 15 TRBJ2-3 TRBV5-6 TGTGCCAGCAGCGGGCGCCTGGCGGGCTTCAATACGCAGTATTTT CASSGRLAGFNTQYF
NA TRBD2 20 TRBJ2-3 TRBV4-2 TGTGCCAGCAGCCCGACCCCGGGACTAGCGGAAGAGGGGGGAACAGATACGCAGTATTTT CASSPTPGLAEEGGTDTQYF
NA TRBD2 16 TRBJ2-2 TRBV20-1 TGCAGTGCTAGAGATCGGGCTAGCGGAGAGATCGGGGAGCTGTTTTTT CSARDRASGEIGELFF
NA TRBD1 13 TRBJ1-6 TRBV29-1 TGCAGCGTTGCAGGGGACAGAGAATCACCCCTTCACTTT CSVAGDRESPLHF
NA NA 15 TRBJ2-7 TRBV6-5 TGTGCCAGCAGCCTCGAGCTTAGGACAGCCGGCGAGCAGTACTTC CASSLELRTAGEQYF
NA NA 15 TRBJ1-2 TRBV4-3 TGCGCCAGCAGCCAAAGTGGACAGTCTAACTATGGCTACATCTTC CASSQSGQSNYGYIF
once TRBD1 16 TRBJ2-4 TRBV20-1 TGCAGTGCTAGAGACCTCAAGGGACAGGAAGTTAACATTCAGTACTTC CSARDLKGQEVNIQYF
NA NA 13 TRBJ1-2 TRBV20-1 TGCAGTGCCCACGGGGGGTGGAGATATGGCTACACCTTC CSAHGGWRYGYTF
NA TRBD2 16 TRBJ2-7 TRBV20-1 TGCAGTGTAGAGGGGAGACTAGCGGGAGTTGGGGGCGAGCAGTACTTC CSVEGRLAGVGGEQYF